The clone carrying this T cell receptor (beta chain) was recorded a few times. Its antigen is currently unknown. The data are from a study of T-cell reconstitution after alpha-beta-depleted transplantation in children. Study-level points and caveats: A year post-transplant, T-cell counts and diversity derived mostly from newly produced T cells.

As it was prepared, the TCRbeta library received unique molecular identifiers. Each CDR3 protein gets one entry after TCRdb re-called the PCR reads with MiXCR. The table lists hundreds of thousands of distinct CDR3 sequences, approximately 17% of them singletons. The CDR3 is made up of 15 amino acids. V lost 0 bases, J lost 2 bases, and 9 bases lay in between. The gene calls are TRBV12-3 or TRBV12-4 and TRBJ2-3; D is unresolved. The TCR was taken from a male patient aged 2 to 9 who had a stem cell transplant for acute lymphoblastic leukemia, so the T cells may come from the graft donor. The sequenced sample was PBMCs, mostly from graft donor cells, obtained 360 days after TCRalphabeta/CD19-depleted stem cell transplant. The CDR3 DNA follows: TGTGCCAGCAGTTTAGCGGGGTCGACCACAGATACGCAGTATTTT. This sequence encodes CASSLAGSTTDTQYF.